This T cell receptor (beta chain) was identified during a study of blood T cell repertoires in COVID-19. Study details: Some COVID-19 samples were acute and others convalescent; all came from the United States, Italy and Spain.

In the original processing: Using reference gene primer amplification, nucleated cell counts were estimated. Method: immunoSEQ multiplex PCR; TCRdb's copy keeps in-frame clones and lacks some. The V and J calls and clone size are taken from that table; D and trimming were inferred from the DNA. The sample contains about 190,000 clones, more than 75% of which appear only once. Germline V gene sequence: CDR1 KGHSH, CDR2 LQKENI. The CDR3 loop spans 15 amino acids. V dropped 1 base and J dropped 5 bases, with 14 bases sitting between them. The sequencing input was peripheral blood. The V gene is TRBV18, the J gene TRBJ1-1, with TRBD1 as a possible D gene (5 bases). The receptor's source is a human donor in a cohort sampled during active COVID-19. Here the CDR3 DNA reads TGTGCCAGCTCACCACGGGAGGGGCCGGGTACTGAAGCTTTCTTT. Residues: CASSPREGPGTEAFF.